The clone carrying this T cell receptor (beta chain) was observed a few times. Its specificity is unknown. The data were taken from a study of beta chain features in type 1 diabetes. Background on the study: Patients shared similar age, gender and cell yields with healthy donors. Study results and limitations: Small HLA sub-analyses could not settle whether HLA shapes TCRB rearrangement.

The CDR3 loop spans 14 amino acids. Deletions cut 2 bases from V and 2 bases from J, with 10 bases between. Germline values: CDR1 PRHDT, CDR2 FYEKMQ (reference sequence). Reverse transcription of all isolated RNA meant that expressed TCRB transcripts were sequenced. For naive, central memory and regulatory T cell samples, reads averaged approximately 3.9 million. Sequencing used immunoSEQ multiplex PCR; TCRdb keeps in-frame clones, though not all of them. The repertoire consists of under 400,000 clones, with about 18% occurring once and the leading ten covering 0.044%. On average, the one heparinised blood draw given by each donor was roughly 100 mL.

The chain carries TRBV13 and TRBJ2-7; weak D call: TRBD1 (5 bases). The origin of this receptor is a woman between 18 and 30 years old in good health. The sample comprised naive CD4+ T cells from blood. Here the CDR3 reads CASSLLGRPYEQYF. The CDR3 DNA reads as TGTGCCAGCAGCTTATTGGGGCGTCCCTACGAGCAGTACTTC.